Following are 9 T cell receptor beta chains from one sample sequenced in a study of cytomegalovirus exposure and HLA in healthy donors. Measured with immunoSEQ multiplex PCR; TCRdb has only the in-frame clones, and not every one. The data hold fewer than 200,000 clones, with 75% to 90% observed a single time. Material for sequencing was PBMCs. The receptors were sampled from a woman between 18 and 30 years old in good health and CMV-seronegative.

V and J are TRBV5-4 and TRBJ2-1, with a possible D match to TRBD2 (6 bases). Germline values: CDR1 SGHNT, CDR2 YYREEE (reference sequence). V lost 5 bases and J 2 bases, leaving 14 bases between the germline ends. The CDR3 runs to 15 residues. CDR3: CASRPRESPYNEQFF. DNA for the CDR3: TGTGCCAGCAGGCCCCGGGAGTCCCCCTACAATGAGCAGTTCTTC.

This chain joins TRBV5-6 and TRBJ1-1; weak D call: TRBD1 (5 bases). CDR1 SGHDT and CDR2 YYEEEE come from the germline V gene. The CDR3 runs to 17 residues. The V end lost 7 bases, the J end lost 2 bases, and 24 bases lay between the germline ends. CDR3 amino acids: CASVLVRRRGINTEAFF. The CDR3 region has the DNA TGTGCCAGCGTACTTGTTAGGAGAAGGGGCATTAACACTGAAGCTTTCTTT.

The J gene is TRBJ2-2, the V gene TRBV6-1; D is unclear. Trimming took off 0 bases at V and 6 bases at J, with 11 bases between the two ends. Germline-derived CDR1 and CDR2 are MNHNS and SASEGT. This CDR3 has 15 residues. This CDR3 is CASSEALVVAGELFF. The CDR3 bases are TGTGCCAGCAGTGAAGCCCTTGTAGTGGCCGGGGAGCTGTTTTTT.

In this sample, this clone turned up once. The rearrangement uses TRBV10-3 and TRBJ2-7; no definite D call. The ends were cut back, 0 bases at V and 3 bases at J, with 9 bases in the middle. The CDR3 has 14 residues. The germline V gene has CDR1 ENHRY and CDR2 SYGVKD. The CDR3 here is CAISESATDYEQYF. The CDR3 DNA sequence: TGTGCCATCAGTGAGTCGGCGACTGACTACGAGCAGTACTTC.

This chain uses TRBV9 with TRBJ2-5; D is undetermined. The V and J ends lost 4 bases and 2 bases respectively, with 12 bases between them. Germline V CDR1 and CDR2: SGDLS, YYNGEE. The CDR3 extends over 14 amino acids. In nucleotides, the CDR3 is TGTGCCAGCAGCCACAACAGCCGACAAGAGACCCAGTACTTC. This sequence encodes CASSHNSRQETQYF.

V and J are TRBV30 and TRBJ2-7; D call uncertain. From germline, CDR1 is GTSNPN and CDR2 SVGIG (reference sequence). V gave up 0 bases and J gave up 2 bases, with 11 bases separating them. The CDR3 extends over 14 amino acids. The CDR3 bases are TGTGCCTGGAGTGTGGGCGTGCAGGCCTACGAGCAGTACTTC. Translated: CAWSVGVQAYEQYF.

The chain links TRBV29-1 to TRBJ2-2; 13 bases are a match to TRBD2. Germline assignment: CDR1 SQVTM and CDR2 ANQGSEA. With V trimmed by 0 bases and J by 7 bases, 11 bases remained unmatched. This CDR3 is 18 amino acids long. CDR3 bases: TGCAGCGTTGAAGATCGAACTAGCGGGAGGGCGTATGGCGGGGAGCTGTTTTTT. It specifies CSVEDRTSGRAYGGELFF.

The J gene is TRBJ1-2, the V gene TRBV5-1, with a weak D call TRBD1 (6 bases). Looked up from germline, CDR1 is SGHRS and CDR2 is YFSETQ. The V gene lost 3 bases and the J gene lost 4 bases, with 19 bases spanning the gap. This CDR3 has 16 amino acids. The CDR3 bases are TGCGCCAGCAGCTCCGTTGGGGGCATCGCCCTCTATGGCTACACCTTC. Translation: CASSSVGGIALYGYTF.

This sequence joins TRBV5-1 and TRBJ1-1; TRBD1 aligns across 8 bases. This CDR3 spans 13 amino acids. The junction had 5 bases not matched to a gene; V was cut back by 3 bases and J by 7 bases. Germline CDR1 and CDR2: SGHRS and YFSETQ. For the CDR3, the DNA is TGCGCCAGCAGCTCCGGACAGGGCGATGAAGCTTTCTTT. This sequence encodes CASSSGQGDEAFF.